The 20 T cell receptor beta chains listed next were all sequenced from one sample in a study of T cells in localized non-small cell lung cancer. The repertoire was sequenced with immunoSEQ multiplex PCR; TCRdb's copy has only in-frame clones and lacks some. The table records under 1,000 clones, 20% to 25% of them present only once. Here the sequenced sample was normal lung tissue next to the tumor, taken before any cancer treatment. The origin of the receptors is a female donor of 60 years or more with stage I lung adenocarcinoma.

The table lists this clone with a few counts. Germline is not matched at one junction end, which may reflect a read error. This chain joins TRBV6-8 and TRBJ2-3, with 12 bases lining up with TRBD2. CDR1 and CDR2 (germline): MNHGY, SAAAGT. The CDR3 is made up of 15 amino acids. The CDR3 region is CASSDSTSGGDTQYF. CDR3 nucleotides: TGTGCCAGCAGTGACTCGACTAGCGGGGGAGATACGCAGTATTTT.

By proportion, this clone is medium-sized. This chain uses TRBV11-3 with TRBJ2-3; the D gene is possibly TRBD2 (5 bases). V was clipped by 3 bases and J by 0 bases, with 13 bases between them. Germline CDR1 is SGHNT and CDR2 is YENEEA. This CDR3 is built from 16 residues. CDR3 amino acids: CASSFLADTSTDTQYF. The CDR3 bases are TGTGCCAGCAGCTTCCTAGCTGATACTAGCACAGATACGCAGTATTTT. Full variable domain (outside the CDR3, taken from reference TRBV11-3 and TRBJ2-3): EAGVVQSPRYKIIEKKQPVAFWCNPISGHNTLYWYLQNLGQGPELLIRYENEEAVDDSQLPKDRFSAERLKGVDSTLKIQPAELGDSAVYLCASSFLADTSTDTQYFGPGTRLTVL.

CDR3 sequence (DNA): TGTGCCAGCAGCACCCAGCAGGGGGCGTCGGGGGAGCAGTACTTC. Protein product: CASSTQQGASGEQYF. The chain recombines TRBV11-3 with TRBJ2-7, with 8 positions matching TRBD1. Germline trimming cut 5 bases from V and 7 bases from J; bases unmatched to any gene: 13. This CDR3 is built from 15 residues. Germline V gene sequence: CDR1 SGHNT, CDR2 YENEEA.

The genes are TRBV28 and TRBJ2-7; TRBD1 matches at 9 bases. There are 14 residues in the CDR3. Trimming removed 5 bases from V and 5 bases from J; junction bases left unmatched: 7. CDR1 is MDHEN, CDR2 SYDVKM, per germline. The CDR3 DNA is TGTGCCAGCAGTCAGTGGGACAGGGTGCACGAGCAGTACTTC. Protein sequence: CASSQWDRVHEQYF.

The chain joins TRBV9 to TRBJ2-1; weak D call: TRBD2 (5 bases). CDR1 and CDR2 from the germline V gene are SGDLS and YYNGEE. Trimming shortened V by 3 bases and J by 0 bases, and 13 bases separated the two germline ends. There are 16 residues in the CDR3. The CDR3 nucleotides read TGTGCCAGCAGCGAGGAGGTGGGGAGCTCCTACAATGAGCAGTTCTTC. Residues: CASSEEVGSSYNEQFF.

The chain is built from TRBV29-1 and TRBJ2-1; 8 nucleotides match TRBD2. Germline CDR1 reads SQVTM; CDR2 reads ANQGSEA. This CDR3 region has 16 residues. V gave up 0 bases and J gave up 1 base; unmatched junction bases: 5. This chain's CDR3 is CSVEDPKRESYNEQFF. CDR3 coding DNA: TGCAGCGTTGAAGACCCAAAGCGGGAGTCCTACAATGAGCAGTTCTTC.

There are a few counts of this clone. This rearrangement joins TRBV30 to TRBJ2-7; possibly TRBD1 or TRBD2 for D (5 bases each). The V end was cut by 2 bases, the J end by 4 bases, with 15 bases between. The germline V gene has CDR1 GTSNPN and CDR2 SVGIG (reference sequence). The CDR3 length is 14 residues. The CDR3 region has the DNA TGTGCCTGGAGTCATCCGGGACCCCTTTACGAGCAGTACTTC. Translated, it gives CAWSHPGPLYEQYF.

The CDR3 region has the DNA TGCGCCAGCAGCATCCGGACAGCCTCCCCGGCTGAAGCTTTCTTT. As protein: CASSIRTASPAEAFF. The chain combines TRBV5-1 with TRBJ1-1; possible D gene TRBD1, 6 bases. CDR1 and CDR2 from the germline V gene are SGHRS and YFSETQ. There are 15 residues in the CDR3. Trimming pared 4 bases from V and 6 bases from J, leaving 19 bases between.

By its share, this clone is medium-sized. The rearrangement uses TRBV11-3 and TRBJ2-7, with TRBD1 as a possible D gene (6 bases). Deletions cut 3 bases from V and 4 bases from J, with 13 bases between. The CDR3 extends over 14 amino acids. CDR1 and CDR2 from the germline V gene are SGHNT and YENEEA. CDR3 sequence: CASSLGSGEYEQYF. In DNA, the CDR3 is TGTGCCAGCAGCTTGGGGTCAGGGGAATACGAGCAGTACTTC.

The rearrangement joins TRBV11-3 to TRBJ2-5, with 9 bases aligning to TRBD2. V gave up 5 bases and J gave up 7 bases; unmatched junction bases: 11. From germline, CDR1 is SGHNT and CDR2 YENEEA. This CDR3 spans 15 amino acids. The CDR3 here is CASSPPAGGFGTQYF. Written as DNA, the CDR3 is TGTGCCAGCAGCCCCCCTGCGGGGGGGTTTGGGACCCAGTACTTC.

By share, this clone counts as medium-sized (0.01 to 0.1%). The V call is TRBV6-1, the J call TRBJ1-1; TRBD1 might be the D (6 bases). The CDR3 has 16 amino acids. Germline V CDR1 and CDR2: MNHNS, SASEGT. V was trimmed by 1 base and J by 1 base, leaving 13 bases between them. The CDR3 nucleotides are TGTGCCAGCAGTGAAGGGGCAGGGGTCAGGAACACTGAAGCTTTCTTT. This encodes CASSEGAGVRNTEAFF.

The chain employs TRBV29-1 and TRBJ2-7; possible D gene TRBD1, 6 bases. V was trimmed by 4 bases and J by 3 bases, leaving 10 bases between them. Germline loops: CDR1 SQVTM, CDR2 ANQGSEA. The CDR3 has 12 residues. The CDR3: CSVVGQSYEQYF. DNA of the CDR3: TGCAGCGTTGTCGGACAGAGCTACGAGCAGTACTTC.

This clone ranks as medium-sized (0.01 to 0.1%). The chain links TRBV11-3 to TRBJ2-7, with D maybe TRBD1 (6 bases). This CDR3 comprises 14 residues. V was pared by 3 bases and J by 2 bases, with 11 bases between. Germline CDR1 and CDR2: SGHNT and YENEEA. The DNA for the CDR3 is TGTGCCAGCAGCTTGGGGGACAACACCTACGAGCAGTACTTC. Translated, it gives CASSLGDNTYEQYF.

This clone rates as medium-sized (0.01 to 0.1%). The rearrangement links TRBV6-8 to TRBJ1-6, with TRBD1 matching over 8 bases. The CDR3 extends over 14 amino acids. Per the germline V gene, CDR1 is MNHGY and CDR2 is SAAAGT. The junction had 9 bases not matched to a gene; V was cut back by 10 bases and J by 7 bases. The CDR3 DNA is TGTGCCACGAGGACAGGGAGAGAGAATTCACCCCTCCACTTT. Amino acids: CATRTGRENSPLHF.

In its sample, this clone ranks as medium-sized (0.01 to 0.1%). CDR3 nucleotides: TGTGCCAGCAGCCCGACAGGGGGGTTAACTGAAGCTTTCTTT. Protein sequence: CASSPTGGLTEAFF. V usage is TRBV6-8 and J usage is TRBJ1-1; 9 bases match TRBD1. This CDR3 region has 14 residues. Per germline, CDR1 MNHGY and CDR2 SAAAGT. Unmatched junction bases numbered 7, after V lost 6 bases and J lost 5 bases.

Within the sample, this clone is medium-sized. The rearrangement uses TRBV11-3 and TRBJ2-7; D is possibly TRBD2 (5 bases). Germline CDR1 reads SGHNT; CDR2 reads YENEEA. V lost 5 bases and J lost 0, with 14 bases in between. CDR3 size: 15 residues. The CDR3 nucleotides read TGTGCCAGCAGCCCGGACTCCGATGGCTCCTACGAGCAGTACTTC. Protein product: CASSPDSDGSYEQYF.

The sample holds one count of this clone. The genes are TRBV30 and TRBJ1-2; D ambiguous. Trimming cost V 3 bases and J 2 bases, with 7 bases left between them. The V gene's germline CDR1 is GTSNPN and CDR2 SVGIG (reference sequence). This CDR3 is 12 amino acids long. The CDR3 loop is CAWRAENYGYTF. The CDR3 nucleotides are TGTGCCTGGAGGGCAGAAAACTATGGCTACACCTTC.

This clone was detected a few times. This chain joins TRBV6-8 and TRBJ2-7; D unclear. This CDR3 has 17 residues. The V and J ends lost 2 bases and 5 bases respectively, with 22 bases between them. Germline V gene sequence: CDR1 MNHGY, CDR2 SAAAGT. The CDR3 region is CASSYPRTSLGFDEQYF. Here the CDR3 DNA reads TGTGCCAGCAGTTACCCCCGTACAAGTCTCGGTTTCGACGAGCAGTACTTC.

The V call is TRBV28, the J call TRBJ2-1, with 8 bases aligning to TRBD2. The CDR3 length is 18 residues. CDR1 is MDHEN and CDR2 is SYDVKM in the germline V gene. Trimming cost V 8 bases and J 0 bases; bases outside gene matches: 15. The CDR3 loop is CASVTFGYSGSSYNEQFF. The CDR3 coding sequence is TGTGCCAGCGTTACGTTCGGGTACAGCGGGAGCTCCTACAATGAGCAGTTCTTC. Together with reference TRBV28 and TRBJ2-1, the CDR3 gives the full variable domain: DVKVTQSSRYLVKRTGEKVFLECVQDMDHENMFWYRQDPGLGLRLIYFSYDVKMKEKGDIPEGYSVSREKKERFSLILESASTNQTSMYLCASVTFGYSGSSYNEQFFGPGTRLTVL.

This clone is medium-sized (0.01 to 0.1%) by share. V and J are TRBV7-2 and TRBJ2-1; tentatively, D is TRBD2 (6 bases). Germline V gene lookup returns CDR1 SGHTA and CDR2 FQGNSA. V was clipped by 1 base and J by 7 bases, with 8 bases between them. The CDR3 is made up of 13 amino acids. CDR3 region: CASSLGGENEQFF. The CDR3 DNA is TGTGCCAGCAGCTTAGGGGGGGAGAATGAGCAGTTCTTC.